This entry features one T cell receptor beta chain sequence. The data were obtained in a study of cytomegalovirus exposure and HLA in healthy donors. The CDR3 has 11 residues. V lost 5 bases and J 3 bases, leaving 8 bases between the germline ends. Looked up from germline, CDR1 is DFQATT and CDR2 is SNEGSKA (reference sequence). Profiled with immunoSEQ multiplex PCR; TCRdb holds only in-frame clones, not every one. This table has some 140,000 clones, 90% appearing once. This TCR derives from a woman aged 30 to 39 in good health and CMV-seropositive. The rearrangement uses TRBV20-1 and TRBJ2-7; D ambiguous. The source material was PBMCs. DNA of the CDR3: TGCAGTGCTTGGGCCGACTACGAGCAGTACTTC. Encoded protein: CSAWADYEQYF.